One sample yielded the 10 T cell receptor beta chains listed below, sequenced in a study of T cell responses to AZD1222 COVID-19 vaccine. Data came from immunoSEQ multiplex PCR; TCRdb stores just in-frame clones and leaves some out. The repertoire holds 69,000 or so clones, with around nine tenths as singletons. This specimen was peripheral blood, taken 28 days after the second AZD1222 dose. These receptors came from an adult who received the AZD1222 COVID-19 vaccine.

This chain connects TRBV30 to TRBJ2-1; 8 nucleotides align to TRBD2. The CDR3 covers 15 residues. J was trimmed by 2 bases and V by 0 bases; bases with no gene match: 3. Germline assignment: CDR1 GTSNPN and CDR2 SVGIG (reference sequence). The CDR3 nucleotides are TGTGCCTGGAGTGTTACTAGCGGAACCTACAATGAGCAGTTCTTC. This translates into CAWSVTSGTYNEQFF.

The chain is built from TRBV9 and TRBJ2-7, with TRBD1 matching 8 bases. Germline V gene lookup returns CDR1 SGDLS and CDR2 YYNGEE. Trimming removed 0 bases from V and 2 bases from J; junction bases left unmatched: 10. The CDR3 is 17 residues long. The CDR3 loop reads CASSVGQGYRLPYEQYF. The CDR3 DNA reads as TGTGCCAGCAGCGTAGGACAGGGGTATAGGCTTCCCTACGAGCAGTACTTC.

The chain has TRBV12-3 or TRBV12-4 and TRBJ2-7; D uncertain. Trimming pared 5 bases from V and 2 bases from J, leaving 7 bases between. This CDR3 has 12 residues. The CDR3 loop is CASSGSPYEQYF. Here the CDR3 DNA reads TGTGCCAGCAGTGGAAGCCCCTACGAGCAGTACTTC.

The V and J genes are TRBV6-5 and TRBJ1-1; weak D call: TRBD1 (5 bases). Trimming removed 7 bases from V and 3 bases from J, with 6 bases in between. CDR3 length: 11 amino acids. Germline CDR1 MNHEY, CDR2 SVGAGI. CDR3 protein: CASMGDTEAFF. The CDR3 nucleotides read TGTGCCAGCATGGGGGACACTGAAGCTTTCTTT.

The chain couples TRBV18 to TRBJ2-5; D gene ambiguous. Trimming removed 4 bases at V and 7 bases at J, with 7 bases between. Looked up from germline, CDR1 is KGHSH and CDR2 is LQKENI. This CDR3 comprises 11 residues. The CDR3 loop is CASSRPGTQYF. CDR3 bases: TGTGCCAGCTCACGCCCGGGGACCCAGTACTTC.

This chain joins TRBV19 and TRBJ2-3; D remains ambiguous. Germline V gives CDR1 LNHDA, CDR2 SQIVND (reference sequence). This CDR3 has 17 residues. With 6 bases removed from V and 2 bases from J, the gap between germline ends came to 21 bases. The CDR3 sequence: CASSLEARAANTDTQYF. The CDR3 region has the DNA TGTGCCAGTAGCCTAGAGGCTAGGGCAGCTAACACAGATACGCAGTATTTT.

This clone occurred a few times. V gene TRBV19 combines with J gene TRBJ1-6; D gene unclear. The V gene lost 7 bases and the J gene lost 5 bases, with 6 bases spanning the gap. The CDR3 extends over 12 amino acids. Germline loops: CDR1 LNHDA, CDR2 SQIVND (reference sequence). The CDR3 spells CASNDNNSPLHF. The CDR3 DNA sequence: TGTGCCAGTAATGACAATAATTCACCCCTCCACTTT.

CDR3 DNA sequence: TGCAGCGTAGAGAGGACAGGACGGGATTATGGCTACACCTTC. This sequence encodes CSVERTGRDYGYTF. The chain combines TRBV29-1 with TRBJ1-2; 7 bases map to TRBD1. Trimming cost V 6 bases and J 5 bases; bases outside gene matches: 12. The CDR3 sequence is 14 residues long. Per the germline V gene, CDR1 is SQVTM and CDR2 is ANQGSEA.

The V gene is TRBV11-2, the J gene TRBJ2-7; 12 positions match TRBD2. V was pared by 1 base and J by 3 bases, with 1 base of the junction left unmatched. The CDR3 is 15 residues long. Per the germline V gene, CDR1 is SGHAT and CDR2 is FQNNGV. The CDR3 loop is CASSLALAGGYEQYF. CDR3 coding DNA: TGTGCCAGCAGCTTAGCACTAGCGGGAGGCTACGAGCAGTACTTC.

The CDR3 coding sequence is TGTGCCAGCAGCGTGTCGGAGGGTAGGAACACCATATATTTT. Its protein product is CASSVSEGRNTIYF. This chain connects TRBV9 to TRBJ1-3; D remains ambiguous. This CDR3 is 14 amino acids long. V was trimmed by 2 bases and J by 7 bases, leaving 13 bases between them. Germline CDR1 reads SGDLS; CDR2 reads YYNGEE.